This TCR beta chain came from a study of neoadjuvant anti-PD-1 for oral cavity cancer. Whole-study findings and limits: Pretreatment Treg/Th17 ratio correlated inversely with post-treatment tumor clonality.

V lost 0 bases and J lost 4, with 9 bases in between. The V gene's germline CDR1 is MGHRA and CDR2 YSYEKL. The CDR3 consists of 14 residues. Of note for this clone: The antigen is undetermined.

The table came from immunoSEQ multiplex PCR; TCRdb's copy has only in-frame clones and leaves some out. The sample shows tens of thousands of clones, around 80% of them seen only once. This rearrangement joins TRBV4-1 to TRBJ1-1; D remains ambiguous. This TCR came from a person aged 40 to 85 with oral cavity squamous cell carcinoma. This specimen consisted of PBMCs, obtained before nivolumab (anti-PD-1) treatment. For the CDR3, the DNA is TGCGCCAGCAGCCAAGAAGGGCTGATCACTGAAGCTTTCTTT. Encoded protein: CASSQEGLITEAFF.